One and the same sample provided the 14 T cell receptor beta chains below, sequenced in a study of CD8+ T cells in alopecia areata (dated by TCRdb to the late 2010s). The library relied on the immunoSEQ multiplex PCR assay. RNA was extracted from all samples and reverse transcribed into cDNA as template for TCR sequencing. TCRdb re-hosts the immuneACCESS table, in-frame sequences only. Its copies lack some clones; in the studies checked, an unresolved V gene accounts for under half of them, and the cause for the rest is not known. A total of about 97,000 clones appear in this sample, about 40% of them only once. Roughly 1.3% of the sample belongs to the ten largest clones. Sequencing was performed on CD4+ T cells sorted from blood. The receptors were sampled from a human donor with alopecia areata.

The gene calls are TRBV29-1 and TRBJ2-1, with 14 bases identical to TRBD2. Germline CDR1 and CDR2: SQVTM and ANQGSEA. The CDR3 sequence is 15 residues long. V lost 6 bases, J lost 8 bases, and 9 bases stayed unmatched. CDR3 protein: CSVLRTSGGLYEQFF. CDR3 sequence (DNA): TGCAGCGTCCTCCGGACTAGCGGGGGGCTTTATGAGCAGTTCTTC.

The rearrangement uses TRBV29-1 and TRBJ2-7; 9 bases map to TRBD1. This CDR3 contains 13 residues. V lost 5 bases, J lost 4 bases, and 6 bases stayed unmatched. The V gene's germline CDR1 is SQVTM and CDR2 ANQGSEA. The CDR3 DNA sequence: TGCAGCGTTTCCGAGGACAGGGGTTACGAGCAGTACTTC. Translating gives CSVSEDRGYEQYF.

This clone is a singleton in its sample. The V gene is TRBV5-1, the J gene TRBJ2-5; no reliable D call. The CDR3 contains 13 residues. Germline lookup yields CDR1 SGHRS and CDR2 YFSETQ. V dropped 0 bases and J dropped 3 bases, with 6 bases sitting between them. CDR3 sequence: CASSLAYEETQYF. Written as DNA, the CDR3 is TGCGCCAGCAGCTTGGCCTACGAAGAGACCCAGTACTTC.

The V gene is TRBV6-5, the J gene TRBJ1-5, with D possibly being TRBD1 (5 bases). Germline V gene sequence: CDR1 MNHEY, CDR2 SVGAGI. The CDR3 covers 14 residues. V lost 6 bases and J 2 bases, leaving 11 bases between the germline ends. Here the CDR3 DNA reads TGTGCCAGCAGCACCGGGACTCGCAATCAGCCCCAGCATTTT. Amino acids: CASSTGTRNQPQHF.

The V gene is TRBV5-1, the J gene TRBJ2-1; no clear D gene. This CDR3 spans 13 amino acids. Germline loops: CDR1 SGHRS, CDR2 YFSETQ. Trimming pared 6 bases from V and 8 bases from J, leaving 15 bases between. CDR3 bases: TGCGCCAGCAAACTGGCAAGTAACTATGAGCAGTTCTTC. Its protein is CASKLASNYEQFF.

This chain joins TRBV29-1 and TRBJ2-7, with D tentatively TRBD1 or TRBD2 (5 bases each). Between the trimmed V and J ends, which lost 6 bases and 3 bases, there was a span of 12 bases. Germline V gene lookup returns CDR1 SQVTM and CDR2 ANQGSEA. This CDR3 has 12 amino acids. The CDR3 protein is CSVAPGRYEQYF. The CDR3 bases are TGCAGCGTGGCTCCGGGACGCTACGAGCAGTACTTC.

This clone was observed a few times. J is TRBJ1-5 and V is TRBV29-1; weak D call: TRBD1 (5 bases). The CDR3 has 14 amino acids. Per germline, CDR1 SQVTM and CDR2 ANQGSEA. V shed 4 bases and J shed 0 bases, with 10 bases lying between them. The CDR3 nucleotides are TGCAGCGTTGGGGACGGTCTTAGCAATCAGCCCCAGCATTTT. Protein sequence: CSVGDGLSNQPQHF.

This clone was recorded a few times. The V and J genes are TRBV18 and TRBJ2-4; the D is unclear. The CDR3 is made up of 16 amino acids. The germline gives CDR1 KGHSH, CDR2 LQKENI. V dropped 3 bases and J dropped 1 base, with 13 bases sitting between them. The CDR3 bases are TGTGCCAGCTCACCGATTAATATAGAGGCCAAAAACATTCAGTACTTC. Amino acid sequence: CASSPINIEAKNIQYF.

CDR3 region: CASSIGGLAGDLLKKTQYF. DNA of the CDR3: TGTGCCAGTAGTATAGGGGGACTAGCGGGAGACCTCCTCAAGAAGACCCAGTACTTC. This chain joins TRBV19 and TRBJ2-5, with 14 bases lining up with TRBD2. Trimming removed 1 base from V and 6 bases from J; junction bases left unmatched: 13. The CDR3 has 19 amino acids. Germline CDR1 is LNHDA and CDR2 is SQIVND (reference sequence).

This chain uses TRBV6-5 with TRBJ2-1; tentatively, D is TRBD2 (5 bases). The length of the CDR3 is 15 residues. Trimming shortened V by 3 bases and J by 5 bases, and 14 bases separated the two germline ends. Per germline, CDR1 MNHEY and CDR2 SVGAGI. CDR3: CASSYEGSRDNEQFF. The CDR3 region has the DNA TGTGCCAGCAGTTATGAGGGATCGAGGGACAATGAGCAGTTCTTC.

This clone was detected a few times. This chain uses TRBV27 with TRBJ2-1; no definite D call. CDR3 size: 17 residues. From germline, CDR1 is MNHEY and CDR2 SMNVEV (reference sequence). Trimming pared 2 bases from V and 3 bases from J, leaving 17 bases between. The DNA of the CDR3 is TGTGCCAGCAGTTTAAAAACTTTAAAGGTTGGCTACAATGAGCAGTTCTTC. Translation gives CASSLKTLKVGYNEQFF.

This clone was seen a handful of times. The chain couples TRBV19 to TRBJ2-2; 10 nucleotides agree with TRBD1. The J segment lost 6 bases and the V segment lost 5 bases, leaving 6 bases of the junction unmatched. CDR1 LNHDA and CDR2 SQIVND come from the germline V gene (reference sequence). The CDR3 has 15 residues. The DNA of the CDR3 is TGTGCCAGTAGTGAGGGGACAGGGGTGGCCGGGGAGCTGTTTTTT. It codes for CASSEGTGVAGELFF. The full variable domain, with the rest looked up from reference TRBV19 and TRBJ2-2, is DGGITQSPKYLFRKEGQNVTLSCEQNLNHDAMYWYRQDPGQGLRLIYYSQIVNDFQKGDIAEGYSVSREKKESFPLTVTSAQKNPTAFYLCASSEGTGVAGELFFGEGSRLTVL.

As regards this clone: Other DNA sequences within the sample encode an identical CDR3. The chain employs TRBV7-2 and TRBJ2-5, with no clear D. Per germline, CDR1 SGHTA and CDR2 FQGNSA. V lost 3 bases and J 1 base, leaving 6 bases between the germline ends. The CDR3 is made up of 13 amino acids. The CDR3 DNA follows: TGTGCCAGCAGCTTGGGCAGCCAAGAGACCCAGTACTTC. This sequence encodes CASSLGSQETQYF.

The rearrangement links TRBV15 to TRBJ1-1; D unresolved. Germline V gene lookup returns CDR1 LNHNV and CDR2 YYDKDF (reference sequence). Trimming took 2 bases from V and 1 from J, leaving 5 bases between them. CDR3 length equals 13 residues. The CDR3 nucleotides read TGTGCCACCAGCAGATATAGGAACACTGAAGCTTTCTTT. It encodes CATSRYRNTEAFF.